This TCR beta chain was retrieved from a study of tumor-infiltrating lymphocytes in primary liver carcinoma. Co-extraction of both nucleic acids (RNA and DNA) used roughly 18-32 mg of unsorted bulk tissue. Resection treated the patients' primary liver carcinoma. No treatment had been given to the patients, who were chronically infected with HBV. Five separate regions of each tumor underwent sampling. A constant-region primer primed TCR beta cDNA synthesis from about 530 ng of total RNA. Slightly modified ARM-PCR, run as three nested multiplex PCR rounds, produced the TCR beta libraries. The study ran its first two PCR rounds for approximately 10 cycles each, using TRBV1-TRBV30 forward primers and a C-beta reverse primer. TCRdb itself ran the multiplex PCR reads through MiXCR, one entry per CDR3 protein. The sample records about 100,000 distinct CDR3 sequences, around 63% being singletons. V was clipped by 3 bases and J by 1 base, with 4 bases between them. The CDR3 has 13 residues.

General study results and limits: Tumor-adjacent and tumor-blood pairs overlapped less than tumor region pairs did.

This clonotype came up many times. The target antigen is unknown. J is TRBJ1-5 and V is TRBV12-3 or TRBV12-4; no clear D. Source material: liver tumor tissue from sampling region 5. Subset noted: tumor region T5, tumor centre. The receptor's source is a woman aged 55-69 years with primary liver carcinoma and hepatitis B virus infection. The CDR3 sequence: CASSLTSNQPQHF. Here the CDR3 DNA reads TGTGCCAGCAGTTTGACCAGCAATCAGCCCCAGCATTTT.